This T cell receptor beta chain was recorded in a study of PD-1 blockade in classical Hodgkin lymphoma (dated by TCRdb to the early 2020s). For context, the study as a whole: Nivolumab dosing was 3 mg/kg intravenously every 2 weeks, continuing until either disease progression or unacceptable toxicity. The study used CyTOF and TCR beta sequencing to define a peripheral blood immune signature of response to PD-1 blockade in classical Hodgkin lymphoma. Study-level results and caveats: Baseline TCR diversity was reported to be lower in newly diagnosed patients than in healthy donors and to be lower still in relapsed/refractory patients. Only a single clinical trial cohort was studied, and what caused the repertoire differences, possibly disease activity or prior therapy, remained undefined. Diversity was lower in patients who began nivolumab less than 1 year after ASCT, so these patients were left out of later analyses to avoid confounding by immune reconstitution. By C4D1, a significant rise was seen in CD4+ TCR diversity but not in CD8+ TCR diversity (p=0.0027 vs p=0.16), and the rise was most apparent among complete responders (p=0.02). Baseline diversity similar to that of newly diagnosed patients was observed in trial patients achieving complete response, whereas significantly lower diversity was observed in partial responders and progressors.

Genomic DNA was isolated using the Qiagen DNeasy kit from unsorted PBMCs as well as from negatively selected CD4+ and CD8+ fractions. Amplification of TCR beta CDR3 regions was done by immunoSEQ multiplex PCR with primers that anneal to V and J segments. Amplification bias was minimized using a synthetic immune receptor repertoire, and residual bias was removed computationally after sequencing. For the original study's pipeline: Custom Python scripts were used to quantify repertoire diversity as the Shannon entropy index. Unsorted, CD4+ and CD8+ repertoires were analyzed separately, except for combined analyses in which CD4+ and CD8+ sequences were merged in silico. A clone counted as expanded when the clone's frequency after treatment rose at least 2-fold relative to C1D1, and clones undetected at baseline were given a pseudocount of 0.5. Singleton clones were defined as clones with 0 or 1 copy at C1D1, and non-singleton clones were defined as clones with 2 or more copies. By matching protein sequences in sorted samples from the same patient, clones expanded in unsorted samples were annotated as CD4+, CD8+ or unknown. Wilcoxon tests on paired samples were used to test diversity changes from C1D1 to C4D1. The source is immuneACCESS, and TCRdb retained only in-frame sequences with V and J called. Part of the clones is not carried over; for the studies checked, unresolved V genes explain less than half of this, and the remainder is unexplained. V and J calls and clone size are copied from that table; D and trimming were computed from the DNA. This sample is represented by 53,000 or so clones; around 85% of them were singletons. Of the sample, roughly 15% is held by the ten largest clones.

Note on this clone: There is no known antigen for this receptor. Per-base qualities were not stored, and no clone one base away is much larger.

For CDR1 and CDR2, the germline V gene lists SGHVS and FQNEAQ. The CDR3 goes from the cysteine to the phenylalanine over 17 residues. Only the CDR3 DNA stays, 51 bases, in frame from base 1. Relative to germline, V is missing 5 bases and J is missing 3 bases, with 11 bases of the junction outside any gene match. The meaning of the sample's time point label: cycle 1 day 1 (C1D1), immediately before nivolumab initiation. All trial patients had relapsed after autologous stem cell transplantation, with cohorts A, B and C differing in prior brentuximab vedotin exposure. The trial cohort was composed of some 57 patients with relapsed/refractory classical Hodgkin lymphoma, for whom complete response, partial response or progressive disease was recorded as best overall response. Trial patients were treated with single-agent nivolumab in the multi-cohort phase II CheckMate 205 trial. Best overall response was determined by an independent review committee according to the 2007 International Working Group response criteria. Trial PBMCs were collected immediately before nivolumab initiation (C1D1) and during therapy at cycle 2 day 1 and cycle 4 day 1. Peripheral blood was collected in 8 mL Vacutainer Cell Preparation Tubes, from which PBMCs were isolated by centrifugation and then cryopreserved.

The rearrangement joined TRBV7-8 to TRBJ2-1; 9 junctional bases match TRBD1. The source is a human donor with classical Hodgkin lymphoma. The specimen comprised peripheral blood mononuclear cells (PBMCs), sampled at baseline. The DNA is TGTGCCAGCAGCGGGCACACCGGGACAGGGAACTACAATGAGCAGTTCTTC. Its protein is CASSGHTGTGNYNEQFF.